This TCR beta chain was captured by sequencing in a study of T cell repertoires in cytomegalovirus infection. Notes on this clonotype: Its antigen is unknown.

Germline values: CDR1 DFQATT, CDR2 SNEGSKA (reference sequence). The CDR3 is 14 amino acids. Trimming removed 2 bases from V and 7 bases from J; junction bases left unmatched: 9. TCRdb redid the calling of the reads with MiXCR, one entry per CDR3 protein. Altogether about 700,000 distinct CDR3 sequences are present, around 30% being singletons, with the ten largest covering around a sixth. The material was cultured PBMCs, obtained from culture after CMV antigen stimulation. The clonotype originates from a human donor in good health (CMV status not recorded). Some clones in this sample may be carry-over from other donors' samples. The chain is built from TRBV20-1 and TRBJ1-1, with TRBD1 identical over 8 bases. The DNA of the CDR3 is TGCAGTGCTAGATTGACCAGGGGGCGGGTTGAAGCTTTCTTT. It specifies CSARLTRGRVEAFF.